The text below deals with one T cell receptor beta chain. Its antigen remains unidentified. Primers for the PCR totalled 60 Vbeta and 13 Jbeta. Assay used: immunoSEQ multiplex PCR; TCRdb lists only in-frame clones, some missing. Seen here are some 100,000 clones, around three quarters observed once, and the top ten hold approximately 4.1%. The data derive from a study of cytomegalovirus exposure and HLA in healthy donors. Findings and caveats of the study: Most observed TCR sequences were rare, whereas some public TCRs were detected in many donors. According to an earlier analysis, most TCR beta V segments yielded productive rearrangements about 87% or about 30% of the time. TCR beta chains associated with HLA were, in a later analysis, more clonally expanded than equally common others. Immune exposure information available was restricted to CMV serostatus.

The CDR3 is 11 amino acids. V was cut by 7 bases and J by 2 bases, with 5 bases left in between. Per germline, CDR1 LNHDA and CDR2 SQIVND (reference sequence). Sample: PBMCs. The receptor comes from a female donor in good health and CMV-seropositive. This chain links TRBV19 with TRBJ1-1, with no clear D. The CDR3 loop is CASIKNTEAFF. The CDR3 DNA is TGTGCCAGTATTAAAAACACTGAAGCTTTCTTT.